The 20 T cell receptor beta chains below come from one sample, sequenced in a study of blood T cell repertoires in COVID-19. The repertoire was sequenced with immunoSEQ multiplex PCR; TCRdb's copy has only in-frame clones and lacks some. The sample lists roughly 200,000 clones; 65% to 85% were seen once. The sample taken for sequencing was peripheral blood. These receptor sequences come from a man aged 35-49 years with active or convalescent COVID-19.

This clone has just a few counts. The chain combines TRBV7-2 with TRBJ1-4; weak D call: TRBD1 (6 bases). CDR3 size: 15 residues. Trimming removed 1 base from V and 7 bases from J, with 13 bases in between. Germline loops: CDR1 SGHTA, CDR2 FQGNSA. The CDR3 region is CASSLVSGAGEKLFF. CDR3 bases: TGTGCCAGCAGCTTAGTTTCAGGGGCGGGTGAAAAACTGTTTTTT.

J is TRBJ2-1 and V is TRBV7-2; 11 bases are a match to TRBD1. The length of the CDR3 is 16 residues. Unmatched junction bases numbered 1, after V lost 1 base and J lost 2 bases. CDR1 and CDR2 from the germline V gene are SGHTA and FQGNSA. The CDR3 DNA follows: TGTGCCAGCAGCTTAGAGGGACAGGGGGCCTACAATGAGCAGTTCTTC. It is translated as CASSLEGQGAYNEQFF.

The genes are TRBV10-3 and TRBJ2-7, with 10 positions matching TRBD2. The CDR3 covers 16 residues. CDR1 and CDR2 from the germline V gene are ENHRY and SYGVKD. Trimming took 3 bases from V and 1 from J; bases not matched to a gene: 6. The CDR3 nucleotides are TGTGCCATCAGTGACAGCGGGAGGGCCCTTTCCTACGAGCAGTACTTC. This gives the protein CAISDSGRALSYEQYF.

The chain recombines TRBV30 with TRBJ1-5; D remains ambiguous. Germline loops: CDR1 GTSNPN, CDR2 SVGIG (reference sequence). The CDR3 runs 13 residues. V lost 0 bases and J 4 bases, leaving 7 bases between the germline ends. CDR3 amino acids: CAWSVEDNQPQHF. CDR3 bases: TGTGCCTGGAGTGTCGAGGATAATCAGCCCCAGCATTTT. The entire variable domain, with the rest obtained from reference TRBV30 and TRBJ1-5, is as follows: SQTIHQWPATLVQPVGSPLSLECTVEGTSNPNLYWYRQAAGRGLQLLFYSVGIGQISSEVPQNLSASRPQDRQFILSSKKLLLSDSGFYLCAWSVEDNQPQHFGDGTRLSIL.

This chain joins TRBV6-2 or TRBV6-3 and TRBJ2-1; TRBD2 matches 11 bases. CDR1 and CDR2 (germline): MNHEY, SVGEGT. The V and J ends lost 5 bases and 3 bases, in that order; junction bases with no gene match: 6. This CDR3 contains 16 residues. The CDR3 loop is CASSTPGTSGYNEQFF. The CDR3 DNA reads TGTGCCAGCAGTACCCCCGGGACTAGCGGCTACAATGAGCAGTTCTTC.

In nucleotides, the CDR3 is TGTGCCAGCAGCTTCTCCGGGACAGGGGGATACACTGAAGCTTTCTTT. It is translated as CASSFSGTGGYTEAFF. The gene calls are TRBV11-3 and TRBJ1-1, with 11 bases lining up with TRBD1. Germline CDR1 SGHNT, CDR2 YENEEA. CDR3 length: 16 residues. After removal of 3 bases from V and 3 bases from J, the junction contained 6 bases not matched to a gene.

This chain uses TRBV5-4 with TRBJ1-2, with D perhaps TRBD1 (5 bases). Germline loops: CDR1 SGHNT, CDR2 YYREEE (reference sequence). This CDR3 has 15 amino acids. V was pared by 5 bases and J by 7 bases, with 21 bases between. The CDR3 nucleotides are TGTGCCAGCAGTTTAGCCGACAGTCTGGCGAGTGGCTACACCTTC. Its translation: CASSLADSLASGYTF. Complete variable domain (other parts from reference TRBV5-4 and TRBJ1-2): ETGVTQSPTHLIKTRGQQVTLRCSSQSGHNTVSWYQQALGQGPQFIFQYYREEENGRGNFPPRFSGLQFPNYSSELNVNALELDDSALYLCASSLADSLASGYTFGSGTRLTVV.

This clone has a handful of counts. This sequence joins TRBV5-4 and TRBJ2-3; 9 bases fit TRBD2. With V trimmed by 4 bases and J by 0 bases, 12 bases remained unmatched. This CDR3 comprises 18 residues. Germline V gene lookup returns CDR1 SGHNT and CDR2 YYREEE (reference sequence). The CDR3 DNA follows: TGTGCCAGCAGCCCGGGCGGGAGGGCCCTCCGTAGCACAGATACGCAGTATTTT. Protein sequence: CASSPGGRALRSTDTQYF.

The V call is TRBV7-9, the J call TRBJ2-5; maybe TRBD1 (6 bases). This CDR3 is 13 amino acids long. V lost 4 bases and J 5 bases, leaving 11 bases between the germline ends. CDR1 SEHNR and CDR2 FQNEAQ come from the germline V gene (reference sequence). Written as DNA, the CDR3 is TGTGCCAGCAGCTCGACAGGCCGGGAGACCCAGTACTTC. Amino acid sequence: CASSSTGRETQYF.

The CDR3 sequence is CASSLSHSLNYGYTF. CDR3 DNA sequence: TGTGCCAGCAGTTTATCGCACAGTCTTAACTATGGCTACACCTTC. The V call is TRBV27, the J call TRBJ1-2; D ambiguous. There are 15 residues in the CDR3. Trimming stripped 0 bases from V and 1 base from J, with 9 bases between. The germline V gene has CDR1 MNHEY and CDR2 SMNVEV (reference sequence).

The chain recombines TRBV27 with TRBJ1-3, with TRBD1 matching over 7 bases. V was pared by 5 bases and J by 3 bases, with 7 bases of the junction left unmatched. The CDR3 runs to 15 residues. Germline CDR1 and CDR2: MNHEY and SMNVEV (reference sequence). The CDR3 DNA follows: TGTGCCAGCAGTCGCGTAGGGGGCTTTGGAAACACCATATATTTT. This gives the protein CASSRVGGFGNTIYF.

This clone was counted a single time. The V call is TRBV19, the J call TRBJ2-3, with 7 positions matching TRBD1. Germline V gene lookup returns CDR1 LNHDA and CDR2 SQIVND (reference sequence). The length of the CDR3 is 16 residues. V shed 6 bases, J shed 2 bases, and the junction held 11 bases outside the gene matches. In DNA form, the CDR3 reads TGTGCCAGTAGCACCCGGACAGGACCCCTCACAGATACGCAGTATTTT. Translation gives CASSTRTGPLTDTQYF.

This chain joins TRBV7-9 and TRBJ1-1; TRBD1 aligns across 7 bases. In germline, CDR1 is SEHNR, CDR2 FQNEAQ (reference sequence). This CDR3 has 15 residues. Unmatched junction bases numbered 6, after V lost 2 bases and J lost 3 bases. The DNA of the CDR3 is TGTGCCAGCAGCTTATCAGGGGGTGTCCACACTGAAGCTTTCTTT. Protein: CASSLSGGVHTEAFF.

The gene calls are TRBV3-1 (or the pseudogene TRBV3-2) and TRBJ1-2, with 9 bases fitting TRBD1. CDR1 and CDR2 from the germline V gene are LGHDT and YNNKEL (reference sequence). The CDR3 is made up of 14 amino acids. With V trimmed by 3 bases and J by 8 bases, 7 bases remained unmatched. The CDR3 is CASSQRGTGMGYTF. The CDR3 DNA reads TGTGCCAGCAGCCAGCGAGGGACAGGGATGGGCTACACCTTC.

This chain uses TRBV12-5 with TRBJ1-1; possibly TRBD1 for D (5 bases). V lost 6 bases, J lost 5 bases, and 13 bases lay in between. CDR1 and CDR2 (germline): LGHNT, FRNRAP. The CDR3 length is 13 residues. The CDR3 DNA sequence: TGTGCTAGTGGGTGGGGCAGCCCGACTGAAGCTTTCTTT. Translation gives CASGWGSPTEAFF.

The chain has TRBV7-8 and TRBJ2-7, with TRBD2 matching over 7 bases. Germline loops: CDR1 SGHVS, CDR2 FQNEAQ. The CDR3 has 14 residues. With 0 bases clipped from V and 3 bases from J, the junction kept 2 bases outside the gene matches. The CDR3 protein is CASSLAGRVYEQYF. The CDR3 region has the DNA TGTGCCAGCAGCTTAGCGGGGAGGGTCTACGAGCAGTACTTC.

V gene TRBV11-3 combines with J gene TRBJ1-4; no firm D call. CDR3 length: 11 amino acids. CDR1 is SGHNT and CDR2 is YENEEA in the germline V gene. V gave up 4 bases and J gave up 7 bases, with 4 bases separating them. The CDR3 loop reads CASSYGEKLFF. The CDR3 coding sequence is TGTGCCAGCAGCTACGGTGAAAAACTGTTTTTT. The full variable domain, with the rest looked up from reference TRBV11-3 and TRBJ1-4, is EAGVVQSPRYKIIEKKQPVAFWCNPISGHNTLYWYLQNLGQGPELLIRYENEEAVDDSQLPKDRFSAERLKGVDSTLKIQPAELGDSAVYLCASSYGEKLFFGSGTQLSVL.

The chain recombines TRBV6-5 with TRBJ1-1; 7 positions match TRBD1. Germline V gene sequence: CDR1 MNHEY, CDR2 SVGAGI. The CDR3 covers 13 residues. Germline trimming cut 2 bases from V and 7 bases from J; bases unmatched to any gene: 4. CDR3 sequence reads: CASSYTRDSEAFF. The CDR3 DNA sequence: TGTGCCAGCAGTTACACGCGGGACAGTGAAGCTTTCTTT.

The chain links TRBV5-8 to TRBJ2-2, with TRBD1 identical over 7 bases. Germline V gene sequence: CDR1 SGHTS, CDR2 YDEGEE. The CDR3 consists of 16 residues. Trimming took 4 bases from V and 6 from J; bases not matched to a gene: 12. CDR3 region: CASSVGGLPGSGELFF. The CDR3 coding sequence is TGTGCCAGCAGCGTAGGGGGCCTACCTGGCTCCGGGGAGCTGTTTTTT.

This chain connects TRBV3-1 (or the pseudogene TRBV3-2) to TRBJ2-4; 8 bases line up with TRBD2. This CDR3 region has 17 residues. Unmatched junction bases numbered 8, after V lost 4 bases and J lost 0 bases. Germline CDR1 LGHDT, CDR2 YNNKEL (reference sequence). CDR3 bases: TGTGCCAGCAGCCCCCCCCTAGCGGGCACAGCCAAAAACATTCAGTACTTC. Protein: CASSPPLAGTAKNIQYF.